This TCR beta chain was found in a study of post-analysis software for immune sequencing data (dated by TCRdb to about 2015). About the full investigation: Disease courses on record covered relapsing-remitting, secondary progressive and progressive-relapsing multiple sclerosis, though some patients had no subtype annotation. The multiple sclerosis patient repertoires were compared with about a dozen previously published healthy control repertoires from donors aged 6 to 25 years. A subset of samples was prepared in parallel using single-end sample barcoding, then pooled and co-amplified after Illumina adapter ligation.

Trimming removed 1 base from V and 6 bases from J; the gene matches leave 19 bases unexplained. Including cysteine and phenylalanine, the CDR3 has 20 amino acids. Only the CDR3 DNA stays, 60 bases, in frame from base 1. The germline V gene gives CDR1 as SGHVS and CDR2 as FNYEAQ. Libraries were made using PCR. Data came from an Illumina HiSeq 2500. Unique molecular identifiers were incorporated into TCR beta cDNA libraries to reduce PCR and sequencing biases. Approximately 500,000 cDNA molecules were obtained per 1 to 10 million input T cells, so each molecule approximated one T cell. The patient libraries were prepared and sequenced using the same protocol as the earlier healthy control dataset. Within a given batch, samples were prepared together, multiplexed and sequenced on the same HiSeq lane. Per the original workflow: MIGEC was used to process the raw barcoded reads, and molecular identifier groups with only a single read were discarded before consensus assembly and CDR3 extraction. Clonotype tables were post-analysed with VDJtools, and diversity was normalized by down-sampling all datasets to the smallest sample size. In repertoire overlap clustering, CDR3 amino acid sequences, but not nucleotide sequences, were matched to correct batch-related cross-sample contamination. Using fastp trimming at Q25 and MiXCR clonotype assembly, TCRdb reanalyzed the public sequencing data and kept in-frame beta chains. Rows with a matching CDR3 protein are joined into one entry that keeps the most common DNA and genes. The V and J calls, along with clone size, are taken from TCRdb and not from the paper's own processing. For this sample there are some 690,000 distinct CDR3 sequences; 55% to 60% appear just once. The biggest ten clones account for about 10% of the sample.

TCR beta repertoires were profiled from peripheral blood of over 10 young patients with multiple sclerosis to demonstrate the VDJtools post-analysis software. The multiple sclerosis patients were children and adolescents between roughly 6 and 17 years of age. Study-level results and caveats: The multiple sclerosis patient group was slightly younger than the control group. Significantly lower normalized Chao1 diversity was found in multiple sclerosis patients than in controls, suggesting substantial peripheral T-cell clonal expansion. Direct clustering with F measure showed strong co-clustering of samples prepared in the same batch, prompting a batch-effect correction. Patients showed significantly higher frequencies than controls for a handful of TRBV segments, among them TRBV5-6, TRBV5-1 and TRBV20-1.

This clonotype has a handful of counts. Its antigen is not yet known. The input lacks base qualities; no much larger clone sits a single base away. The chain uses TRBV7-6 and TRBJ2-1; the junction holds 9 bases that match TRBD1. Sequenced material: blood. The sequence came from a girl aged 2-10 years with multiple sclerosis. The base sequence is TGTGCCAGCAGCTTAGTGATGGGACAGGGAAGTCGGGAACCGGCCAATGAGCAGTTCTTC. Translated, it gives CASSLVMGQGSREPANEQFF.